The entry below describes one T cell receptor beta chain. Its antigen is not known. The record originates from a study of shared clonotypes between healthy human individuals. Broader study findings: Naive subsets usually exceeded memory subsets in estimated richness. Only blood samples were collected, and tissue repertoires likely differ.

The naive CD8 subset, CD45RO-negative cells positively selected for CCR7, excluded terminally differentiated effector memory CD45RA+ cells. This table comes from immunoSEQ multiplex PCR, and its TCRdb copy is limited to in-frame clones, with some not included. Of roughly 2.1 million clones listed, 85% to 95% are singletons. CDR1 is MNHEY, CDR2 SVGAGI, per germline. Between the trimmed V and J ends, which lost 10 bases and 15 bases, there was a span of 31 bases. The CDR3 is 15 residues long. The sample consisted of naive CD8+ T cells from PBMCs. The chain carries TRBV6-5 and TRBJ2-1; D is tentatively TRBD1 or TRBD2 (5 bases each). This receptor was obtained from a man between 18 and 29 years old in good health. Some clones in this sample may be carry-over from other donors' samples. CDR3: CATSPKGTLGGFPFF. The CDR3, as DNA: TGTGCCACCTCCCCGAAGGGAACTCTTGGGGGTTTTCCGTTCTTC.